These 8 T cell receptor beta chains came from one sample sequenced in a study of CD8+CD57+ T cells in acquired aplastic anemia. TCR beta VDJ combinations and CDR3 sequences were profiled from genomic DNA. From the reads, TCRdb called clonotypes with MiXCR, one entry per CDR3 protein. The data hold approximately 45,000 distinct CDR3 sequences, with around 72% observed a single time. Sequencing was performed on sorted CD4+, CD8+, or CD8+CD57+ T cells (not recorded which) from PBMCs. Receptors originate from a human donor in good health, serving as a control.

The sample holds one count of this clonotype. V is TRBV7-2 and J is TRBJ2-3; TRBD1 or TRBD2 may be the D gene (5 bases each). V was cut by 1 base and J by 8 bases, with 7 bases left in between. The CDR3 has 12 residues. Germline CDR1 and CDR2: SGHTA and FQGNSA. Here the CDR3 reads CASSLGGATQYF. As DNA, the CDR3 is TGTGCCAGCAGCTTAGGAGGGGCTACGCAGTATTTT.

The chain recombines TRBV11-1 with TRBJ2-1; no clear D. Germline CDR1 is SGHAT and CDR2 is FQDESV (reference sequence). V lost 5 bases and J 0 bases, leaving 14 bases between the germline ends. The CDR3 is made up of 16 amino acids. CDR3 loop: CASSPQTQISYNEQFF. CDR3 bases: TGTGCCAGCAGCCCCCAAACCCAGATCTCCTACAATGAGCAGTTCTTC.

The rearrangement uses TRBV24-1 and TRBJ2-3; D possibly uses TRBD1 or TRBD2 (5 bases each). Deletions cut 3 bases from V and 2 bases from J, with 11 bases between. Germline V gives CDR1 KGHDR, CDR2 SFDVKD. The CDR3 has 15 residues. The CDR3 DNA sequence: TGTGCCACCAGTGATCGGGACGGAGACACAGATACGCAGTATTTT. This encodes CATSDRDGDTDTQYF.

This clonotype was counted a single time. The CDR3 sequence: CASSSRTRETQYF. The CDR3 nucleotides are TGTGCCAGCAGTAGCAGAACACGGGAGACCCAGTACTTC. The V call is TRBV2, the J call TRBJ2-5; no definite D call. Germline V gene data show CDR1 as SNHLY and CDR2 as FYNNEI. CDR3 size: 13 residues. Trimming took 5 bases from V and 5 from J, leaving 12 bases between them.

V and J are TRBV25-1 and TRBJ1-3; D unresolved. Germline lookup yields CDR1 MGHDK and CDR2 SYGVNS. The CDR3 contains 13 residues. The V gene lost 3 bases and the J gene lost 4 bases, with 7 bases spanning the gap. CDR3 amino acids: CASSDRRGNTIYF. The DNA of the CDR3 is TGTGCCAGCAGTGATCGTAGGGGAAACACCATATATTTT.

J is TRBJ1-2 and V is TRBV19; a weak D match, TRBD1 (6 bases). This CDR3 region has 14 residues. CDR1 is LNHDA and CDR2 is SQIVND in the germline V gene (reference sequence). Between the trimmed V and J ends, which lost 5 bases and 7 bases, there was a span of 17 bases. CDR3 residues: CASSVATGSSGYTF. The CDR3 nucleotides are TGTGCCAGTAGTGTGGCCACAGGGAGTTCTGGCTACACCTTC.

V gene TRBV7-2 combines with J gene TRBJ1-2; D possibly corresponds to TRBD1 (5 bases). Germline V gives CDR1 SGHTA, CDR2 FQGNSA. The CDR3 is made up of 14 amino acids. V lost 1 base to trimming and J lost 8 bases, with 14 bases between them. CDR3 bases: TGTGCCAGCAGCTTAGATGGGGGACTGGAGGGCTACACCTTC. It is translated as CASSLDGGLEGYTF. Complete variable domain (other parts from reference TRBV7-2 and TRBJ1-2): GAGVSQSPSNKVTEKGKDVELRCDPISGHTALYWYRQSLGQGLEFLIYFQGNSAPDKSGLPSDRFSAERTGGSVSTLTIQRTQQEDSAVYLCASSLDGGLEGYTFGSGTRLTVV.

The genes are TRBV24-1 and TRBJ2-7; D unclear. Germline assignment: CDR1 KGHDR and CDR2 SFDVKD. V was trimmed by 3 bases and J by 6 bases, leaving 14 bases between them. The CDR3 has 14 residues. The DNA of the CDR3 is TGTGCCACCAGTGATCAAGAGTTATCAAGCGAGCAGTACTTC. This translates into CATSDQELSSEQYF.